Reported below is one TCR beta chain. Cohort allocation depended upon clinical history that participants reported. These data belong to a study of blood T cell repertoires in COVID-19. Overall study: COVID-19 samples from acute and convalescent phases originated in the United States, Italy and Spain.

The CDR3 loop spans 12 amino acids. Germline V lookup: CDR1 KGHSH, CDR2 LQKENI. V lost 3 bases, J lost 6 bases, and 1 base stayed unmatched. In the original processing: Using reference gene primer amplification, nucleated cell counts were estimated. Method: immunoSEQ multiplex PCR; TCRdb's copy keeps in-frame clones and lacks some. V and J calls and clone size are as listed in that table; D and trimming were resolved from the DNA. The table shows roughly 300,000 clones, with about 92% occurring only once. This sequence joins TRBV18 and TRBJ2-7; TRBD1 matches 8 bases. The sequence was obtained from a woman aged 25 to 39 who had recovered from COVID-19. What was sequenced was PBMCs or T cells enriched from blood (not recorded which). The CDR3: CASSPTGGEQYF. CDR3 DNA: TGTGCCAGCTCACCTACAGGGGGCGAGCAGTACTTC.